The 28 T cell receptor beta chains below come from one sample, sequenced in a study of identical twins (TCRdb year 2016). The library came from 5' RACE. The sample was run on an Illumina HiSeq 2000. TCRdb reprocessing: public reads trimmed at Q25 with fastp, clones called with MiXCR, in-frame beta chains kept. CDR3 protein sequences are deduplicated, and each keeps its most common genes and DNA. For this sample the table gives about 700,000 distinct CDR3 sequences, of which over 5% were detected only once. 1.5% to 2% of the sample lies in the top ten. The sample comprised naive T cells sorted from blood. The cell subset or site label of this sample denotes: cells isolated with a human naive T-cell isolation kit. The receptors derive from a man between 18 and 29 years old in good health.

This clonotype was found a few times. The chain links TRBV28 to TRBJ2-3, with D unresolved. V was clipped by 4 bases and J by 4 bases, with 15 bases between them. Germline V CDR1 and CDR2: MDHEN, SYDVKM. The CDR3 runs to 15 residues. CDR3 protein: CASSSIKGLADTQYF. CDR3 nucleotides: TGTGCCAGCAGTTCAATCAAAGGGCTGGCAGATACGCAGTATTTT.

This clonotype came up many times. The chain joins TRBV12-3 or TRBV12-4 to TRBJ1-1, with 7 bases identical to TRBD1. V was clipped by 10 bases and J by 4 bases; unmatched bases: 9. This CDR3 has 13 residues. The CDR3 DNA reads as TGTGCCACCTCGAAGCAGGGGGGCACTGAAGCTTTCTTT. Amino acid sequence: CATSKQGGTEAFF.

The chain combines TRBV11-2 with TRBJ2-5; 7 positions agree with TRBD2. In germline, CDR1 is SGHAT, CDR2 FQNNGV. Trimming removed 5 bases from V and 5 bases from J; junction bases left unmatched: 5. The CDR3 has 13 amino acids. The chain's CDR3 is CASSTRDYETQYF. CDR3 sequence (DNA): TGTGCCAGCAGCACCCGGGACTACGAGACCCAGTACTTC.

This sequence joins TRBV11-2 and TRBJ1-3; D call uncertain. V was cut by 8 bases and J by 1 base, with 9 bases left in between. Germline lookup yields CDR1 SGHAT and CDR2 FQNNGV. CDR3 length: 13 residues. CDR3 region: CASRRFSGNTIYF. The CDR3 DNA reads as TGTGCCAGCCGAAGGTTTTCTGGAAACACCATATATTTT.

The rearrangement joins TRBV12-3 or TRBV12-4 to TRBJ2-1, with D possibly being TRBD2 (6 bases). There are 14 residues in the CDR3. Trimming removed 5 bases from V and 5 bases from J, with 13 bases in between. The CDR3 sequence: CASSIGGSDNEQFF. The DNA of the CDR3 is TGTGCCAGCAGTATTGGAGGGTCCGACAATGAGCAGTTCTTC.

The chain links TRBV5-1 to TRBJ1-4; unclear D gene. Per germline, CDR1 SGHRS and CDR2 YFSETQ. This CDR3 has 15 residues. Trimming left V 4 bases short and J 0 bases short, with 10 bases between. In DNA, the CDR3 is TGCGCCAGCAGCATTAGAGGTGCAACTAATGAAAAACTGTTTTTT. It codes for CASSIRGATNEKLFF.

This clonotype was seen only a few times. The CDR3 bases are TGTGCCAGCAGCTCGAGCGGGAGTGGGTTTGGTGAGCAGTTCTTC. Residues: CASSSSGSGFGEQFF. The rearrangement joins TRBV28 to TRBJ2-1, with TRBD2 matching 8 bases. Germline-derived CDR1 and CDR2 are MDHEN and SYDVKM. This CDR3 comprises 15 residues. Losses at the gene ends were 6 bases for V and 9 bases for J; bases not matched to a gene: 13.

This clonotype was seen many times. J is TRBJ1-6 and V is TRBV5-6; tentatively, D is TRBD1 (5 bases). Trimming took 0 bases from V and 7 from J, leaving 11 bases between them. This CDR3 comprises 15 residues. Germline loops: CDR1 SGHDT, CDR2 YYEEEE. In DNA form, the CDR3 reads TGTGCCAGCAGCTTGGGACAGACGAGGAATTCACCCCTCCACTTT. This gives the protein CASSLGQTRNSPLHF.

This sequence joins TRBV20-1 and TRBJ1-4; D is unresolved. Germline values: CDR1 DFQATT, CDR2 SNEGSKA (reference sequence). Trimming shortened V by 0 bases and J by 5 bases, and 10 bases separated the two germline ends. The CDR3 has 14 residues. This CDR3 is CSARDNSRNEKLFF. DNA of the CDR3: TGCAGTGCTAGAGATAATTCCCGAAATGAAAAACTGTTTTTT.

This clonotype was seen a few times. J is TRBJ1-2 and V is TRBV2; maybe TRBD1 (5 bases). Germline lookup yields CDR1 SNHLY and CDR2 FYNNEI. The CDR3 is made up of 13 amino acids. V lost 8 bases, J lost 5 bases, and 15 bases lay in between. This chain's CDR3 is CASELGGGYGYTF. The CDR3 bases are TGTGCCAGCGAGTTGGGGGGTGGGTATGGCTACACCTTC. The full variable domain, its missing parts supplied by reference TRBV2 and TRBJ1-2, is EPEVTQTPSHQVTQMGQEVILRCVPISNHLYFYWYRQILGQKVEFLVSFYNNEISEKSEIFDDQFSVERPDGSNFTLKIRSTKLEDSAMYFCASELGGGYGYTFGSGTRLTVV.

This clonotype came up many times. The gene calls are TRBV5-1 and TRBJ2-7; 10 positions agree with TRBD2. Germline CDR1 SGHRS, CDR2 YFSETQ. This CDR3 is 15 amino acids long. J lost 7 bases, V lost 0 bases, and 7 bases had no gene match. In DNA form, the CDR3 reads TGCGCCAGCAGCTTGGATCTAGCGGGAGTGGGAGAGCAGTACTTC. Translating it yields CASSLDLAGVGEQYF. Using reference TRBV5-1 and TRBJ2-7 for the parts outside the CDR3, the full variable domain is KAGVTQTPRYLIKTRGQQVTLSCSPISGHRSVSWYQQTPGQGLQFLFEYFSETQRNKGNFPGRFSGRQFSNSRSEMNVSTLELGDSALYLCASSLDLAGVGEQYFGPGTRLTVT.

The chain recombines TRBV5-6 with TRBJ2-3; perhaps TRBD2 as D (6 bases). Germline CDR1 SGHDT, CDR2 YYEEEE. The CDR3 is 15 residues long. The ends were cut back, 0 bases at V and 7 bases at J, with 15 bases in the middle. CDR3 nucleotides: TGTGCCAGCAGCTTGGGCAGCCGGGACTTCAATACGCAGTATTTT. Amino acid sequence: CASSLGSRDFNTQYF.

The rearrangement joins TRBV9 to TRBJ2-1; the D gene is possibly TRBD2 (6 bases). There are 13 residues in the CDR3. The V and J ends lost 2 bases and 8 bases respectively, with 11 bases between them. Germline loops: CDR1 SGDLS, CDR2 YYNGEE. The CDR3 nucleotides read TGTGCCAGCAGCGTGTTTGAGCGGGATGAGCAGTTCTTC. Amino acid sequence: CASSVFERDEQFF.

This clonotype was observed at least ten times. V is TRBV7-2 and J is TRBJ2-1; 8 bases agree with TRBD2. J gave up 0 bases and V 5 bases, and 6 bases lay outside the gene matches. Germline V gene lookup returns CDR1 SGHTA and CDR2 FQGNSA. The CDR3 totals 16 residues. The CDR3 nucleotides are TGTGCCAGCAGCCGGACCGGGACTAGCTCCTACAATGAGCAGTTCTTC. This sequence encodes CASSRTGTSSYNEQFF.

This rearrangement joins TRBV3-1 to TRBJ2-5; maybe TRBD1 (7 bases). CDR1 and CDR2 (germline): LGHDT, YNNKEL (reference sequence). The CDR3 is 15 amino acids. Trimming took off 3 bases at V and 2 bases at J, with 13 bases between the two ends. CDR3 nucleotides: TGTGCCAGCAGCCAGGCGACAGGGACTCAAGAGACCCAGTACTTC. Protein product: CASSQATGTQETQYF.

This clonotype was counted ten times or more. The chain uses TRBV7-3 and TRBJ2-3; 7 nucleotides align to TRBD2. The V gene's germline CDR1 is SGHTA and CDR2 FQGTGA. The CDR3 has 15 residues. V lost 2 bases to trimming and J lost 4 bases; unmatched junction nucleotides: 6. The CDR3 loop reads CASSLSPGLADTQYF. In DNA form, the CDR3 reads TGTGCCAGCAGCTTATCCCCTGGACTAGCAGATACGCAGTATTTT.

This clonotype showed up many times. J is TRBJ2-7 and V is TRBV4-2; D ambiguous. Germline CDR1 and CDR2: LGHNA and YNFKEQ. Trimming shortened V by 0 bases and J by 6 bases, and 9 bases separated the two germline ends. CDR3 length: 13 amino acids. CDR3 loop: CASSQDPEFEQYF. In DNA, the CDR3 is TGTGCCAGCAGCCAAGATCCTGAGTTCGAGCAGTACTTC.

The table lists this clonotype with many counts. The chain couples TRBV12-3 or TRBV12-4 to TRBJ2-3; D not certain. Trimming took off 4 bases at V and 0 bases at J, with 14 bases between the two ends. CDR3 length equals 16 residues. CDR3 residues: CASSYGPPLSTDTQYF. CDR3 DNA sequence: TGTGCCAGCAGTTACGGCCCGCCGCTTAGCACAGATACGCAGTATTTT.

This clonotype came up many times. The rearrangement uses TRBV12-3 or TRBV12-4 and TRBJ2-3; D is possibly TRBD2 (6 bases). Trimming removed 3 bases at V and 5 bases at J, with 12 bases between. The CDR3 is 14 residues long. The CDR3 nucleotides are TGTGCCAGCAGTTTCTCTAGCGCTCGAGATACGCAGTATTTT. Encoded protein: CASSFSSARDTQYF.

This clonotype was found many times. The rearrangement links TRBV18 to TRBJ1-4, with D hard to call. Trimming stripped 3 bases from V and 2 bases from J, with 7 bases between. The CDR3 spans 14 residues. Germline V lookup: CDR1 KGHSH, CDR2 LQKENI. CDR3 protein: CASSPPPTNEKLFF. DNA of the CDR3: TGTGCCAGCTCACCTCCGCCGACTAATGAAAAACTGTTTTTT.

This clonotype was recorded many times. The chain is built from TRBV25-1 and TRBJ2-6; D gene unclear. Trimming took 4 bases from V and 0 from J, leaving 16 bases between them. This CDR3 is built from 18 residues. Germline CDR1 is MGHDK and CDR2 is SYGVNS. The DNA for the CDR3 is TGTGCCAGCAGTGGGGAAGGCTCTTCATACTCTGGGGCCAACGTCCTGACTTTC. It codes for CASSGEGSSYSGANVLTF.

This clonotype showed up many times. The chain joins TRBV7-6 to TRBJ2-3, with D hard to call. This CDR3 comprises 15 residues. The V end was cut by 1 base, the J end by 0 bases, with 8 bases between. Germline lookup yields CDR1 SGHVS and CDR2 FNYEAQ. CDR3 in DNA: TGTGCCAGCAGCTTAGTTCCAGTTAGCACAGATACGCAGTATTTT. Translating it yields CASSLVPVSTDTQYF.

In its sample, this clonotype was seen many times. The chain combines TRBV29-1 with TRBJ1-4, with D possibly TRBD1 on 5 matching bases. Trimming took 3 bases from V and 3 from J, leaving 14 bases between them. Germline V gives CDR1 SQVTM, CDR2 ANQGSEA. This CDR3 comprises 15 residues. The chain's CDR3 is CSVDGQGGPNEKLFF. In DNA, the CDR3 is TGCAGCGTTGATGGTCAGGGCGGGCCTAATGAAAAACTGTTTTTT.

The table lists this clonotype with many counts. The chain employs TRBV5-1 and TRBJ2-1, with 9 bases fitting TRBD2. The CDR3 totals 14 residues. Germline V lookup: CDR1 SGHRS, CDR2 YFSETQ. Trimming took 4 bases from V and 6 from J; bases not matched to a gene: 5. CDR3 sequence (DNA): TGCGCCAGCAGCCTAGCGGGGACACCCAATGAGCAGTTCTTC. This sequence encodes CASSLAGTPNEQFF.

This clonotype occurred many times. V is TRBV3-1 and J is TRBJ1-6; D may be TRBD1 (6 bases). Germline-derived CDR1 and CDR2 are LGHDT and YNNKEL (reference sequence). CDR3 size: 16 residues. Deletions cut 4 bases from V and 7 bases from J, with 17 bases between. The CDR3 spells CASSLLSGHRNSPLHF. The CDR3 DNA is TGTGCCAGCAGCCTACTATCGGGACACAGAAATTCACCCCTCCACTTT. Together with reference TRBV3-1 and TRBJ1-6, the CDR3 gives the full variable domain: DTAVSQTPKYLVTQMGNDKSIKCEQNLGHDTMYWYKQDSKKFLKIMFSYNNKELIINETVPNRFSPKSPDKAHLNLHINSLELGDSAVYFCASSLLSGHRNSPLHFGNGTRLTVT.

This clonotype has at least ten counts. This sequence joins TRBV5-1 and TRBJ1-2; D is ambiguous. V shed 5 bases and J shed 1 base, with 6 bases lying between them. From germline, CDR1 is SGHRS and CDR2 YFSETQ. There are 12 residues in the CDR3. DNA of the CDR3: TGCGCCAGCAGAGGAGATAACTATGGCTACACCTTC. Amino acid sequence: CASRGDNYGYTF.

This clonotype was detected ten times or more. The rearrangement joins TRBV5-1 to TRBJ2-7; D gene uncertain. V lost 0 bases and J 3 bases, leaving 13 bases between the germline ends. The germline V gene has CDR1 SGHRS and CDR2 YFSETQ. The CDR3 is 15 amino acids. The CDR3 here is CASSLEALTSYEQYV. DNA of the CDR3: TGCGCCAGCAGCTTGGAGGCCCTTACCAGCTACGAGCAGTACGTC.

This chain connects TRBV6-1 to TRBJ2-2; no clear D gene. CDR1 is MNHNS, CDR2 SASEGT, per germline. V lost 2 bases and J lost 5, with 9 bases in between. The CDR3 covers 14 residues. CDR3 in amino acids: CASSEYEETGELFF. The CDR3 nucleotides are TGTGCCAGCAGTGAATATGAGGAGACCGGGGAGCTGTTTTTT.